This entry is about one TCR beta chain. Its antigen is unknown. This specimen belongs to a study of T cell responses to AZD1222 COVID-19 vaccine. General study points: Among the donors, most were white British and more were female, and clonal diversity was possibly underestimated. Spike as a whole was targeted by vaccine-associated CD4 TCRs, dominant at 160-218 and 743-854. Repertoire sampling was restricted to post-peak T cell response timepoints. Only a handful of AZD1222 recipients tested seropositive at baseline.

Profiled with immunoSEQ multiplex PCR; TCRdb holds only in-frame clones, not every one. The sample has 150,000 to 200,000 clones, about 87% seen once. CDR1 is MDHEN and CDR2 is SYDVKM in the germline V gene. The CDR3 sequence is 15 residues long. J was trimmed by 3 bases and V by 8 bases; bases with no gene match: 13. This clonotype was sampled from an adult in good health. The chain joins TRBV28 to TRBJ2-7; 7 positions agree with TRBD2. The sequencing used peripheral blood, collected on day 0 of MenACWY control vaccination. CDR3: CASYGTGTTNYEQYF. The DNA of the CDR3 is TGTGCCAGCTACGGCACCGGGACTACAAACTACGAGCAGTACTTC.